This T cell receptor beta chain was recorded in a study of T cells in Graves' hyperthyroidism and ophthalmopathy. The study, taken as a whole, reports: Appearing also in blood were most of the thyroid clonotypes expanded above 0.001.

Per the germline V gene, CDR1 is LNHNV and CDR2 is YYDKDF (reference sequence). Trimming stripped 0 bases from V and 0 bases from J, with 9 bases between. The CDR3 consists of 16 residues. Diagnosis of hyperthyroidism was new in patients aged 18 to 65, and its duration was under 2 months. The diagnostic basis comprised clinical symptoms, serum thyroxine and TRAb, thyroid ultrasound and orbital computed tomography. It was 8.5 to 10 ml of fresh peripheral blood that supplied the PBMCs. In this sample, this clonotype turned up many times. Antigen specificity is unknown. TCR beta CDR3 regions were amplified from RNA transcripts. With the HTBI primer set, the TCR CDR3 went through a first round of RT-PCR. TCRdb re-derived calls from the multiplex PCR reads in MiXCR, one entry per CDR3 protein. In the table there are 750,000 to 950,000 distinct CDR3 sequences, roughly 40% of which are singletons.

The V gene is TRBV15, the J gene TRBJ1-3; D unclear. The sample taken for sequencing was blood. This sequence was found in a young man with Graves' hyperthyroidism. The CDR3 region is CATSRDGSFSGNTIYF. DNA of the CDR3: TGTGCCACCAGCAGAGATGGGAGTTTCTCTGGAAACACCATATATTTT.